The 18 T cell receptor beta chains below come from one sample, sequenced in a study of CD8 T cells in ankylosing spondylitis. Broader study findings: Blood of patients with ankylosing spondylitis appeared to be characterized by a TCR beta motif of several highly homologous variants.

TCRdb called the 5' RACE reads again in MiXCR, with one record for every CDR3 protein. The sample lists around 890,000 distinct CDR3 sequences; about 10% were seen once. The antigens these receptors bind are not known. The sequencing input was blood, either unsorted or a sorted T cell fraction (not recorded which). The receptors shown here come from a male donor with ankylosing spondylitis.

Only a few counts were recorded for this clonotype. The rearrangement links TRBV5-6 to TRBJ2-2; D remains unclear. Between the trimmed V and J ends, which lost 4 bases and 0 bases, there was a span of 13 bases. The germline CDR1 and CDR2 sequences are SGHDT and YYEEEE. CDR3 length: 16 residues. CDR3 DNA sequence: TGTGCCAGCAGCGTTACTTCCTCAGCGAACACCGGGGAGCTGTTTTTT. Its protein is CASSVTSSANTGELFF.

The chain uses TRBV5-1 and TRBJ2-7; 8 nucleotides match TRBD1. The CDR3 is 14 residues long. Per germline, CDR1 SGHRS and CDR2 YFSETQ. Trimming took 4 bases from V and 2 from J; bases not matched to a gene: 5. CDR3 residues: CASSTGQDTYEQYF. Written as DNA, the CDR3 is TGCGCCAGCAGCACGGGACAGGACACCTACGAGCAGTACTTC.

This clonotype appeared a few times. This sequence joins TRBV4-3 and TRBJ1-2, with D perhaps matching TRBD1 (6 bases). The ends were cut back, 1 base at V and 6 bases at J, with 21 bases in the middle. Germline V lookup: CDR1 LGHNA, CDR2 YSLEER. CDR3 size: 17 residues. The chain's CDR3 is CASSQGMGMAGGDGYTF. In DNA, the CDR3 is TGCGCCAGCAGCCAAGGAATGGGGATGGCGGGGGGCGATGGCTACACCTTC.

CDR3 DNA sequence: TGCAGTGCAGACCAAGGGACAGGGGATCAGCCCCAGCATTTT. Encoded protein: CSADQGTGDQPQHF. This chain joins TRBV20-1 and TRBJ1-5, with 10 bases matching TRBD1. The CDR3 loop spans 14 amino acids. Per germline, CDR1 DFQATT and CDR2 SNEGSKA (reference sequence). Trimming removed 6 bases from V and 5 bases from J; junction bases left unmatched: 7.

This clonotype was counted many times. The rearrangement joins TRBV20-1 to TRBJ1-1; D perhaps matches TRBD1 (6 bases). The germline V gene encodes CDR1 DFQATT and CDR2 SNEGSKA (reference sequence). V dropped 2 bases and J dropped 13 bases, with 14 bases sitting between them. This CDR3 is built from 11 residues. The CDR3 nucleotides read TGCAGTGCTAGATGGGACAACACGGGTTTCTTT. It specifies CSARWDNTGFF.

The chain employs TRBV20-1 and TRBJ1-2; tentative D call: TRBD1 (5 bases). Germline loops: CDR1 DFQATT, CDR2 SNEGSKA (reference sequence). V was cut by 3 bases and J by 0 bases, with 17 bases left in between. The CDR3 runs to 16 residues. The chain's CDR3 is CSASLGGTQTNYGYTF. The CDR3 DNA reads TGCAGTGCTAGTTTGGGGGGAACCCAAACTAACTATGGCTACACCTTC.

V usage is TRBV20-1 and J usage is TRBJ1-6; D uncertain. V shed 0 bases and J shed 6 bases, with 9 bases lying between them. Germline V lookup: CDR1 DFQATT, CDR2 SNEGSKA (reference sequence). CDR3 size: 14 residues. In nucleotides, the CDR3 is TGCAGTGCTAGAGAATTCGTACCTAATTCACCCCTCCACTTT. It translates to CSAREFVPNSPLHF.

The rearrangement links TRBV6-5 to TRBJ1-1; TRBD1 is a possible D gene (5 bases). Germline CDR1 is MNHEY and CDR2 is SVGAGI. V was trimmed by 2 bases and J by 4 bases, leaving 8 bases between them. CDR3 length: 13 amino acids. The CDR3 DNA reads TGTGCCAGCAGTTACCAGAGGGGCACTGAAGCTTTCTTT. It specifies CASSYQRGTEAFF.

The chain carries TRBV9 and TRBJ1-1; 7 nucleotides align to TRBD1. V was pared by 0 bases and J by 5 bases, with 4 bases of the junction left unmatched. The CDR3 loop spans 14 amino acids. Germline V gene sequence: CDR1 SGDLS, CDR2 YYNGEE. CDR3 amino acids: CASSVEGARTEAFF. Here the CDR3 DNA reads TGTGCCAGCAGCGTAGAGGGGGCAAGGACTGAAGCTTTCTTT.

The table lists this clonotype with many counts. The chain's CDR3 is CASSQGDYGYTF. The CDR3 DNA reads TGTGCCAGCAGTCAGGGGGACTATGGCTACACCTTC. This chain links TRBV6-5 with TRBJ1-2, with TRBD1 identical over 7 bases. The CDR3 is 12 residues long. The V gene end was trimmed by 5 bases and the J gene end by 3 bases; junction bases not matched to a gene: 0. The V gene's germline CDR1 is MNHEY and CDR2 SVGAGI.

The sample holds a few counts of this clonotype. The chain uses TRBV3-1 and TRBJ2-7; 12 bases agree with TRBD1. The CDR3 is made up of 15 amino acids. V dropped 2 bases and J dropped 6; count of bases not matched to a gene: 5. Germline V gene data show CDR1 as LGHDT and CDR2 as YNNKEL (reference sequence). CDR3 DNA sequence: TGTGCCAGCAGCCAACCGGGACAGGGGGCCCCCGAGCAGTACTTC. This translates into CASSQPGQGAPEQYF.

This clonotype was seen a few times. The chain has TRBV20-1 and TRBJ1-5; 10 bases are a match to TRBD1. The germline V gene encodes CDR1 DFQATT and CDR2 SNEGSKA (reference sequence). V dropped 2 bases and J dropped 6; count of bases not matched to a gene: 4. The CDR3 runs 14 residues. Here the CDR3 reads CSARRDRGSQPQHF. DNA of the CDR3: TGCAGTGCTAGAAGGGACAGGGGCTCTCAGCCCCAGCATTTT.

The chain recombines TRBV7-2 with TRBJ2-7, with D perhaps matching TRBD2 (6 bases). This CDR3 is 14 amino acids long. Trimming removed 4 bases from V and 7 bases from J, with 17 bases in between. The germline CDR1 and CDR2 sequences are SGHTA and FQGNSA. The CDR3 bases are TGTGCCAGCAGCTCCGGGAGACCTCTCAGGGAGCAGTACTTC. Translating gives CASSSGRPLREQYF.

The chain carries TRBV10-2 and TRBJ2-7; TRBD2 matches at 9 bases. V lost 6 bases to trimming and J lost 3 bases; unmatched junction nucleotides: 6. CDR1 is WSHSY and CDR2 is SAAADI in the germline V gene. This CDR3 contains 14 residues. The CDR3 here is CASRRGGGGYEQYF. CDR3 nucleotide sequence: TGCGCCAGCAGACGTGGCGGGGGGGGCTACGAGCAGTACTTC.

The rearrangement joins TRBV4-3 to TRBJ2-2, with a tentative D call TRBD2 (5 bases). This CDR3 is built from 14 residues. Germline loops: CDR1 LGHNA, CDR2 YSLEER. With 0 bases removed from V and 6 bases from J, the gap between germline ends came to 8 bases. The CDR3 is CASSQETSPGELFF. Written as DNA, the CDR3 is TGCGCCAGCAGCCAAGAAACTAGTCCCGGGGAGCTGTTTTTT.

This clonotype showed up just a few times. The chain recombines TRBV7-2 with TRBJ2-3, with TRBD1 identical over 9 bases. The trim removed 5 bases at V and 5 bases at J, leaving 5 bases unmatched. This CDR3 region has 14 residues. CDR1 SGHTA and CDR2 FQGNSA come from the germline V gene. The CDR3 DNA follows: TGTGCCAGCAGCCGACGGACAGGGGAAGATACGCAGTATTTT. Its translation is CASSRRTGEDTQYF.

This clonotype was observed many times. V and J are TRBV20-1 and TRBJ2-7, with 8 positions matching TRBD1. CDR1 DFQATT and CDR2 SNEGSKA come from the germline V gene (reference sequence). The CDR3 runs to 14 residues. Trimming at V came to 6 bases and at J to 5 bases, leaving 12 bases not matched to a gene. The CDR3 here is CSALIGATGDEQYF. The CDR3 DNA sequence: TGCAGTGCCCTAATCGGGGCGACAGGGGACGAGCAGTACTTC.

The sample holds a few counts of this clonotype. CDR3 nucleotide sequence: TGTGCCAGCAGCCCAACCGGCCCCTACAATGAGCAGTTCTTC. Amino acid sequence: CASSPTGPYNEQFF. The rearrangement links TRBV7-9 to TRBJ2-1; D ambiguous. The V gene lost 5 bases and the J gene lost 2 bases, with 10 bases spanning the gap. This CDR3 is 14 amino acids long. Germline-derived CDR1 and CDR2 are SEHNR and FQNEAQ (reference sequence).